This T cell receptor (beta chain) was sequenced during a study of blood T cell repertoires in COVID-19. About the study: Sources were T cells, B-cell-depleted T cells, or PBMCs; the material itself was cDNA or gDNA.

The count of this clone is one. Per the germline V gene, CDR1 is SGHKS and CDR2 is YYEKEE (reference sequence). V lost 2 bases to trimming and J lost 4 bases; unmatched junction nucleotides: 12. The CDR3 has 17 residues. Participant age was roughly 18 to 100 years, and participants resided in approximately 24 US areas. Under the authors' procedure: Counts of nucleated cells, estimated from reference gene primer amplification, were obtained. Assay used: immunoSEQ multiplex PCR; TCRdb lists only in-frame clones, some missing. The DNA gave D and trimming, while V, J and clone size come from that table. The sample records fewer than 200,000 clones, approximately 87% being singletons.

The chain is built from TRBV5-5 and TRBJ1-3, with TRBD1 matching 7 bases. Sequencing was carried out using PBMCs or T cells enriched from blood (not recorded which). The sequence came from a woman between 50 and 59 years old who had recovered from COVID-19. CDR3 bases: TGTGCCAGCAGCTTTTGGGCTGACAGGGCGGCCGGAAACACCATATATTTT. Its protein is CASSFWADRAAGNTIYF.